This T cell receptor beta chain was obtained from a study of cytomegalovirus exposure and HLA in healthy donors. The study ran its PCR with 60 Vbeta and 13 Jbeta primers. The protocol was immunoSEQ multiplex PCR, while the TCRdb copy is restricted to in-frame clones and leaves out a portion. Of 150,000 or so clones listed, 60% to 85% are singletons. Germline assignment: CDR1 WNHNN and CDR2 SYGVQD (reference sequence). CDR3 length: 14 amino acids. Trimming shortened V by 5 bases and J by 4 bases, and 11 bases separated the two germline ends. This sequence originates from a woman in her thirties or forties in good health and CMV-seronegative. This chain joins TRBV10-1 and TRBJ2-2, with D perhaps TRBD1 (5 bases). The sequenced sample was PBMCs. CDR3: CASSIDRITGELFF. The CDR3 nucleotides read TGCGCCAGCAGTATAGACAGAATCACCGGGGAGCTGTTTTTT.